The source of this T cell receptor (beta chain) is a study of CD4 T cells in relation to SARS-CoV-2 and coronaviruses. Overall study: TCR beta CDR3s were sequenced after roughly ten-day antigen culture of PBMCs. The negative reference was HIV-1 Nef peptide pool or peptide-free culture. Study results and caveats: Around 62% of donors had memory CD4+ clonotypes crossrecognizing SARS-CoV-2 and common cold coronavirus spike.

Some clones are missing from TCRdb's copy, which holds only in-frame ones; the method was immunoSEQ multiplex PCR. This table holds approximately 20,000 clones, over 65% found once. Unmatched junction bases numbered 4, after V lost 2 bases and J lost 7 bases. In germline, CDR1 is GTSNPN, CDR2 SVGIG (reference sequence). CDR3 length: 12 amino acids. Before the COVID-19 pandemic, during about 2010-2018, CD4+ T cells were taken from unexposed donors. After ten to eleven days of culture, CD4+ T cells were isolated. Comments on this clone: Its target is unknown.

This TCR was recovered from a human donor in good health. The genes are TRBV30 and TRBJ1-2; TRBD1 matches at 7 bases. The sequenced sample was CD4+ T cells from PBMCs, cultured in vitro. The CDR3 sequence is CAWSSTGAGYTF. For the CDR3, the DNA is TGTGCCTGGAGTTCCACAGGGGCTGGCTACACCTTC.